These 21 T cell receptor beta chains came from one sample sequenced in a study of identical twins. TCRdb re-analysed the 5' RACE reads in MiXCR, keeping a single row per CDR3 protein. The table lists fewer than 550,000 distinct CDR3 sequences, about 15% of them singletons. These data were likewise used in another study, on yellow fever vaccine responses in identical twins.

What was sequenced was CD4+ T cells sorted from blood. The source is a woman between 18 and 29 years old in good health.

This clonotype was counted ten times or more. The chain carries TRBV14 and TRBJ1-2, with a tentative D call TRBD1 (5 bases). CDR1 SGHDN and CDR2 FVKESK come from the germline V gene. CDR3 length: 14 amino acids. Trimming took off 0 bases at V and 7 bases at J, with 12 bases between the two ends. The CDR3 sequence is CASSQDRGTGGYTF. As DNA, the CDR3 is TGTGCCAGCAGCCAAGATCGGGGGACGGGTGGCTACACCTTC.

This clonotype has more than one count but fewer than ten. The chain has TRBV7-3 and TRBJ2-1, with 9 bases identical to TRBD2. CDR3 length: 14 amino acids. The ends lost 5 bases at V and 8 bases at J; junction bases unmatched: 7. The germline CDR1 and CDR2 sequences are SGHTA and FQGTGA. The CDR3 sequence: CASSTGLAGDEQFF. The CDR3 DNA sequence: TGTGCCAGCAGCACGGGACTAGCTGGGGATGAGCAGTTCTTC.

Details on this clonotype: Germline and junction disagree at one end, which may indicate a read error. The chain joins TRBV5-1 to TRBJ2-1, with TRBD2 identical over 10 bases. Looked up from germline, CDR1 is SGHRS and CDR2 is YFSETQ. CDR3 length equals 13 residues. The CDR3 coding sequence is TGCGCCAGCAGCTTGGAAGTACTAGCGGGATCCGACTTC. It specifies CASSLEVLAGSDF.

The CDR3 coding sequence is TGCAGCGCAGTTACCTCCTACAATGAGCAGTTCTTC. Amino acid sequence: CSAVTSYNEQFF. The gene calls are TRBV29-1 and TRBJ2-1; D unresolved. This CDR3 contains 12 residues. Trimming cost V 7 bases and J 0 bases, with 7 bases left between them. Germline V CDR1 and CDR2: SQVTM, ANQGSEA.

Here the CDR3 reads CSAGYGTVNTEAFF. The CDR3, as DNA: TGCAGTGCTGGATACGGGACAGTGAACACTGAAGCTTTCTTT. The chain is built from TRBV20-1 and TRBJ1-1; 7 bases match TRBD1. V dropped 5 bases and J dropped 0; count of bases not matched to a gene: 6. This CDR3 is built from 14 residues. Germline-derived CDR1 and CDR2 are DFQATT and SNEGSKA (reference sequence).

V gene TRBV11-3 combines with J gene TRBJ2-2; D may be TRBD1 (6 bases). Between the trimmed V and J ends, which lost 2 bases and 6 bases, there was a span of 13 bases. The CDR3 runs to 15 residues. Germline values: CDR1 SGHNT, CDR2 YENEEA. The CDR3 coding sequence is TGTGCCAGCAGCTTAACCCCCCCAGGGGCCGGGGAGCTGTTTTTT. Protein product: CASSLTPPGAGELFF. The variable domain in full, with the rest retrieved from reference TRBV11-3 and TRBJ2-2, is EAGVVQSPRYKIIEKKQPVAFWCNPISGHNTLYWYLQNLGQGPELLIRYENEEAVDDSQLPKDRFSAERLKGVDSTLKIQPAELGDSAVYLCASSLTPPGAGELFFGEGSRLTVL.

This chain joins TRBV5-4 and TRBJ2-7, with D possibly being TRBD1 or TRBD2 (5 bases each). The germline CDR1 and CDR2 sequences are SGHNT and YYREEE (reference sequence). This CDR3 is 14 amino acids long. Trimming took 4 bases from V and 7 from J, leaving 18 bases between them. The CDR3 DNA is TGTGCCAGCAGCCCCGGGACCCTCTGCTGGGAGCAGTACGTC. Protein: CASSPGTLCWEQYV.

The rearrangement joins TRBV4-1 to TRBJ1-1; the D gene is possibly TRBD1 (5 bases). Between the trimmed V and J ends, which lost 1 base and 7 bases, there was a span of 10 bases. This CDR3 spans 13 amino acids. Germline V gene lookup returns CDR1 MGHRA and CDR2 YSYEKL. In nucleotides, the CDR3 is TGCGCCAGCAGCCAAGCGGACAAACTTGAAGCTTTCTTT. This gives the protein CASSQADKLEAFF.

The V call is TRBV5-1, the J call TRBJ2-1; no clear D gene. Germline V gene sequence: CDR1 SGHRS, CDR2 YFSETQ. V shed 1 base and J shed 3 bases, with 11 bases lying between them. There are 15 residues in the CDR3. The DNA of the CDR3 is TGCGCCAGCAGCTTGATCCCAGGTAGCTACAATGAGCAGTTCTTC. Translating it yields CASSLIPGSYNEQFF.

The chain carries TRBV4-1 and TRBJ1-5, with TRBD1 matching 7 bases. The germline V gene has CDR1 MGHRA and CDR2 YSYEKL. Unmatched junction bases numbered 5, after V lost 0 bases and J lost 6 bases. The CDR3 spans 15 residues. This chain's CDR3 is CASSQEQGYLQPQHF. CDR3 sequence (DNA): TGCGCCAGCAGCCAAGAACAGGGGTATCTTCAGCCCCAGCATTTT.

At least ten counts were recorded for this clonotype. The CDR3 sequence is CASSSNYEQYF. The CDR3 DNA follows: TGCGCCAGCAGCTCAAACTACGAGCAGTACTTC. The V and J genes are TRBV5-1 and TRBJ2-7, with unresolved D. Trimming removed 3 bases from V and 3 bases from J, with 4 bases in between. Germline V lookup: CDR1 SGHRS, CDR2 YFSETQ. The CDR3 spans 11 residues.

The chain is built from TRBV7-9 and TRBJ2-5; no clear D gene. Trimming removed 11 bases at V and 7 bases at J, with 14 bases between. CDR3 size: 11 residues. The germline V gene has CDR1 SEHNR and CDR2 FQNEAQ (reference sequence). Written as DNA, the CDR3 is TGTGCCTACGAAGGCCGGCGGACCCAGTACTTC. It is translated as CAYEGRRTQYF.

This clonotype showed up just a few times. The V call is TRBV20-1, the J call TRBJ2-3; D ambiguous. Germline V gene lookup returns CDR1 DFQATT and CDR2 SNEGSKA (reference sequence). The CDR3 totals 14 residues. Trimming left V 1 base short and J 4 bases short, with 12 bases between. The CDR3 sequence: CSARAQDRADTQYF. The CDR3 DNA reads TGCAGTGCTAGAGCCCAGGACCGCGCAGATACGCAGTATTTT.

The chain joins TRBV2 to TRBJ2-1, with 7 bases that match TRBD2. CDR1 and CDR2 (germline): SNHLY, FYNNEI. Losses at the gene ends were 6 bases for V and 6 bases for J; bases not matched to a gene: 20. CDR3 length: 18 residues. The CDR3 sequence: CASSAEGVGRAGSNEQFF. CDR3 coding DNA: TGTGCCAGCAGCGCCGAGGGAGTGGGTCGAGCGGGGAGCAATGAGCAGTTCTTC. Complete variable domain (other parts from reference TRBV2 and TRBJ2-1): EPEVTQTPSHQVTQMGQEVILRCVPISNHLYFYWYRQILGQKVEFLVSFYNNEISEKSEIFDDQFSVERPDGSNFTLKIRSTKLEDSAMYFCASSAEGVGRAGSNEQFFGPGTRLTVL.

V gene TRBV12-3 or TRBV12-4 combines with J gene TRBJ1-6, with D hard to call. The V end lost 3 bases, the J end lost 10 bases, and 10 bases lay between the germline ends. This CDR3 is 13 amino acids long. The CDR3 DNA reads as TGTGCCAGCAGTTTGATTAGCAGCTCACCCCTCCACTTT. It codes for CASSLISSSPLHF.

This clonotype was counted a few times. CDR3 sequence reads: CASSYSFGGPSSYNEQFF. For the CDR3, the DNA is TGTGCCAGCAGTTACTCCTTTGGGGGGCCGAGCTCCTACAATGAGCAGTTCTTC. V is TRBV6-2 or TRBV6-3 and J is TRBJ2-1, with D possibly being TRBD1 or TRBD2 (6 bases each). V lost 0 bases to trimming and J lost 0 bases, with 15 bases between them. Germline V gene sequence: CDR1 MNHEY, CDR2 SVGEGT. CDR3 length: 18 residues.

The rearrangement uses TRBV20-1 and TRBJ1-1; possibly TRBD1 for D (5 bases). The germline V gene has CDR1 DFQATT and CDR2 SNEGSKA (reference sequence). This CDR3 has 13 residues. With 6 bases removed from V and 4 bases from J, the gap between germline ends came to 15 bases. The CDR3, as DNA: TGCAGTGCGGGGGGTCAGGGATTCACTGAAGCTTTCTTT. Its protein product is CSAGGQGFTEAFF.

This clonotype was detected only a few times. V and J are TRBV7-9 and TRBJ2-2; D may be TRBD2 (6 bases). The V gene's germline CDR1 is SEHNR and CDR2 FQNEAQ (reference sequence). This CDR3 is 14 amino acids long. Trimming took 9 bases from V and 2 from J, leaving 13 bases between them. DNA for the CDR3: TGTGCCAGAAGTGGGACTCTAAACACCGGGGAGCTGTTTTTT. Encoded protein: CARSGTLNTGELFF.

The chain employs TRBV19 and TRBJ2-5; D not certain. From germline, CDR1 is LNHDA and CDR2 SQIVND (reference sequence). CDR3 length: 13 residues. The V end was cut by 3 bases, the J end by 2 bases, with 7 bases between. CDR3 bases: TGTGCCAGTAGTATTGCACAGCAAGAGACCCAGTACTTC. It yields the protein CASSIAQQETQYF.

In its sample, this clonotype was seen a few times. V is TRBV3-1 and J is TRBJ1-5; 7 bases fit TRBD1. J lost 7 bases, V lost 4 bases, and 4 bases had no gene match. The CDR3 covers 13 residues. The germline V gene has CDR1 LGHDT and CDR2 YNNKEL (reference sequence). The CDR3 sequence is CASSRQGEQPQHF. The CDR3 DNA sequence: TGTGCCAGCAGCCGGCAGGGGGAACAGCCCCAGCATTTT. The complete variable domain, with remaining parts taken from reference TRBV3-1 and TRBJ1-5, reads DTAVSQTPKYLVTQMGNDKSIKCEQNLGHDTMYWYKQDSKKFLKIMFSYNNKELIINETVPNRFSPKSPDKAHLNLHINSLELGDSAVYFCASSRQGEQPQHFGDGTRLSIL.

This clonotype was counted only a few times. The chain's CDR3 is CASSLEVTLGYGYTF. CDR3 nucleotides: TGTGCCAGCAGTTTAGAAGTGACCCTGGGGTATGGCTACACCTTC. This rearrangement joins TRBV28 to TRBJ1-2; D not resolved. V was shortened by 2 bases and J by 5 bases, with 15 bases between the two germline ends. The CDR3 runs to 15 residues. CDR1 and CDR2 (germline): MDHEN, SYDVKM.